Sequencing of this T cell receptor beta chain was carried out in a study of OX40 agonist ivuxolimab in advanced cancers. For context, the study as a whole: Ivuxolimab was an agonistic, fully human IgG2 monoclonal antibody directed against OX40 (CD134), a costimulatory receptor. In the dose-escalation cohort, approximately 82% of patients were male, and the mean age was approximately 60 years with a range of about 20 to 79. Peripheral TCRbeta sequencing aimed to test whether ivuxolimab altered TCR sequence diversity and caused clonal T-cell expansion. Prior anti-PD-1, anti-PD-L1 or anti-CTLA-4 therapy was permitted, and about two fifths of dose-escalation patients had received checkpoint inhibitors. Of the roughly 52 dose-escalation patients, hepatocellular carcinoma was present in some 19, melanoma in around 15, renal cell carcinoma in 9 and head and neck cancer in 9. The paper reports the monotherapy dose-escalation portion (N of about 50 patients) of the phase I ivuxolimab trial. Intravenous ivuxolimab was administered to patients every 2 weeks at six dose levels: 0.01, 0.1, 0.3, 1.5, 3 and 10 mg/kg. Three dose-escalation patients achieved partial responses, one with hepatocellular carcinoma and two with cutaneous melanoma.

Genomic DNA was isolated from the sorted cells so that the TCRbeta CDR3 region could be sequenced. The immunoSEQ Assay was used for sequencing of TCRbeta CDR3 regions. Imported from immuneACCESS, the table was reduced by TCRdb to in-frame sequences with V and J called. These copies leave out some clones; in studies compared against another copy, an unresolved V gene accounts for under half, and the cause of the remainder is not known. The sample table shows some 70,000 clones, and over 75% are seen once. Jointly, the top ten make up 8.2% of the sample. CDR1 and CDR2 were assigned from the germline V gene as SNHLY and FYNNEI. The CDR3 contains 14 residues, cysteine and phenylalanine counted. CDR3 DNA is the only sequence kept; it has 42 bases, read in frame from the first base. Unmatched junction bases come to 4, with V trimmed by 4 bases and J by 3 bases. The trial excluded patients who had a history of autoimmune disease or who were on systemic immunosuppression. Peripheral blood for TCR sequencing was collected from all dose cohorts at baseline, on cycle 4 day 1, and on cycle 7 day 1. Samples came from an open-label, multicenter, first-in-human phase I dose-escalation trial of ivuxolimab. Adults with locally advanced or metastatic head and neck squamous cell, hepatocellular, melanoma or renal cell carcinoma were enrolled in the trial. Before TCR sequencing, CD4+ and CD8+ T cells were separately sorted from peripheral blood.

General study outcomes and caveats: After ivuxolimab, expanded clones were on average more numerous among CD8+ T cells than among CD4+ T cells. In partial responders in the 0.1-3.0 mg/kg groups, normalized peripheral clonal expansion was found to be among the lowest, especially among CD8+ T cells. Which antigens the clonally expanded peripheral T cells were specific for was not determined. Low levels of normalized T-cell clonal expansion were also shown by some nonresponding patients. At doses from 0.1 to 3.0 mg/kg, clonal expansion was seen in both CD4+ and CD8+ blood T cells between baseline and week 6.

Regarding this clone: It lacks a known antigen. No per-base quality is available; no much larger clone lies one base away.

The sequence joins TRBV2 to TRBJ2-7, and 9 junctional nucleotides match TRBD2. The clonotype originates from an adult with an advanced solid tumor such as melanoma, head and neck, liver or kidney cancer. The starting material was CD4+ or CD8+ T cells sorted from blood, obtained in a trial of the OX40 agonist ivuxolimab. The CDR3 amino acid sequence is: CASSGLAANYEQYF. The DNA sequence is TGTGCCAGCAGTGGACTAGCGGCCAACTACGAGCAGTACTTC. With all but the CDR3 taken from the reference TRBV2 and TRBJ2-7 genes, the full variable domain is: EPEVTQTPSHQVTQMGQEVILRCVPISNHLYFYWYRQILGQKVEFLVSFYNNEISEKSEIFDDQFSVERPDGSNFTLKIRSTKLEDSAMYFCASSGLAANYEQYFGPGTRLTVT.